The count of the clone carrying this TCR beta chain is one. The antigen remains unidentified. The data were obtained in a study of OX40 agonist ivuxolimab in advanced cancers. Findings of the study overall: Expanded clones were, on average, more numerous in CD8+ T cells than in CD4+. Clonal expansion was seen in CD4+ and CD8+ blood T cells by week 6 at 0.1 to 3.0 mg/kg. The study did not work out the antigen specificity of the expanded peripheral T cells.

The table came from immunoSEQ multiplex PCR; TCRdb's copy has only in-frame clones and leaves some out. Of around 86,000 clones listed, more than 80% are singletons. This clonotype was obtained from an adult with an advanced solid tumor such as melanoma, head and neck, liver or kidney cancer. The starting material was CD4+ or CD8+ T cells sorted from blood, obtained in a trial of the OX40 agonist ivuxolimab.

As DNA, the CDR3 is TGTGCCAGCAGAGGGTACGAGAACACTGAAGCTTTCTTT. Translating gives CASRGYENTEAFF. The chain uses TRBV11-2 and TRBJ1-1, with D unresolved. Trimming stripped 6 bases from V and 1 base from J, with 9 bases between. In germline, CDR1 is SGHAT, CDR2 FQNNGV. The CDR3 totals 13 residues.